The next 8 T cell receptor beta chains were all read from a single sample in a study of blood T cells in healthy people across ages. The authors ran a second PCR of about 6 to 11 cycles using a sample-barcoded 5' primer and a J-beta primer mix. TCRdb redid the calling of the 5' RACE reads with MiXCR, one entry per CDR3 protein. The sample yields 750,000 to 950,000 distinct CDR3 sequences, roughly 29% seen once. This same sample was also taken into another study, of T cells of mothers and their children.

The material sequenced was blood. The receptors were sampled from a middle-aged woman in good health.

This clonotype was seen more than once but under ten times. The gene calls are TRBV4-1 and TRBJ1-6; 11 bases are shared with TRBD1. Trimming removed 1 base from V and 9 bases from J; junction bases left unmatched: 8. Germline CDR1 is MGHRA and CDR2 is YSYEKL. The CDR3 loop spans 17 amino acids. Here the CDR3 reads CASSQVVRDRGFSPLHF. Written as DNA, the CDR3 is TGCGCCAGCAGCCAAGTGGTTCGGGACAGGGGGTTTTCACCCCTCCACTTT.

This clonotype showed up just a few times. The V gene is TRBV9, the J gene TRBJ2-3, with TRBD2 identical over 7 bases. CDR3 length equals 16 residues. Looked up from germline, CDR1 is SGDLS and CDR2 is YYNGEE. V lost 0 bases and J lost 0; bases outside the gene matches: 4. Here the CDR3 reads CASSVVTGGSTDTQYF. CDR3 bases: TGTGCCAGCAGCGTAGTTACGGGGGGAAGCACAGATACGCAGTATTTT.

This clonotype has only a few counts. The J gene is TRBJ1-2, the V gene TRBV12-3 or TRBV12-4; 11 positions agree with TRBD1. The V and J ends lost 6 bases and 8 bases, in that order; junction bases with no gene match: 8. CDR3 size: 14 residues. The CDR3 region has the DNA TGTGCCAGCAGCCGCGGGACAGGGGGACAGGGCTACACCTTC. Encoded protein: CASSRGTGGQGYTF.

The CDR3 sequence is CASSLDMGLAPGETQYF. The CDR3 DNA is TGTGCCAGCAGCTTGGATATGGGACTAGCACCAGGAGAGACCCAGTACTTC. This chain links TRBV5-6 with TRBJ2-5; 9 nucleotides line up with TRBD2. V lost 0 bases and J lost 4; bases outside the gene matches: 10. Looked up from germline, CDR1 is SGHDT and CDR2 is YYEEEE. The CDR3 length is 17 residues.

The chain is built from TRBV4-2 and TRBJ2-5; D might be TRBD1 (5 bases). V was cut by 0 bases and J by 12 bases, with 14 bases left in between. Per germline, CDR1 LGHNA and CDR2 YNFKEQ. The length of the CDR3 is 13 residues. CDR3 residues: CASSQDSGRVKYF. Written as DNA, the CDR3 is TGTGCCAGCAGCCAAGACTCGGGCAGGGTCAAGTACTTC.

This clonotype was counted only a few times. The CDR3 here is CASSQPRGPYEQYF. Written as DNA, the CDR3 is TGTGCCAGCAGCCAGCCGCGGGGGCCCTACGAGCAGTACTTC. The chain is built from TRBV7-9 and TRBJ2-7, with TRBD2 as a possible D gene (7 bases). CDR3 size: 14 residues. Germline V gene sequence: CDR1 SEHNR, CDR2 FQNEAQ (reference sequence). V gave up 5 bases and J gave up 2 bases, with 13 bases separating them.

Notes on this clonotype: This could be a read error, since a much larger clone is one nucleotide away. V usage is TRBV7-2 and J usage is TRBJ2-5, with 8 bases matching TRBD2. The CDR3 has 15 residues. Germline-derived CDR1 and CDR2 are SGHTA and FQGNSA. The CDR3 loop is CAGSLAAGAEKTQYF. CDR3 bases: TGTGCCGGCAGCTTAGCAGCGGGGGCGGAAAAGACCCAGTACTTC.

This clonotype appeared many times. V gene TRBV7-2 combines with J gene TRBJ2-4; 8 nucleotides align to TRBD1. Germline loops: CDR1 SGHTA, CDR2 FQGNSA. CDR3 length: 15 residues. J lost 8 bases, V lost 5 bases, and 11 bases had no gene match. CDR3 DNA: TGTGCCAGCAGCGCAGGACAGGGTACGTCAGACATTCAGTACTTC. Translating it yields CASSAGQGTSDIQYF.